The 19 T cell receptor beta chains in this list originate from one sample, sequenced in a study of cytomegalovirus exposure and HLA in healthy donors. It was with 60 Vbeta and 13 Jbeta primers that the PCR ran. Some clones are missing from TCRdb's copy, which holds only in-frame ones; the method was immunoSEQ multiplex PCR. The table lists 95,000 or so clones, 81% of them singletons. The sequencing input was PBMCs. Source of these receptors: a woman aged 70 to 79 in good health and CMV-seropositive.

This clone was observed a single time. At one of its ends the junction is not consistent with the germline gene, which may arise from a read error. The chain has TRBV5-4 and TRBJ2-1; 10 bases align to TRBD2. This CDR3 contains 18 residues. Germline-derived CDR1 and CDR2 are SGHNT and YYREEE (reference sequence). The chain's CDR3 is CATSFDSPSSGSFNEQFF. The CDR3 DNA reads as TGTGCCACCAGCTTCGACTCGCCTTCTAGCGGGAGTTTTAATGAGCAGTTCTTC.

This clone was recorded only once. V usage is TRBV11-2 and J usage is TRBJ2-1, with a weak D call TRBD2 (7 bases). Germline lookup yields CDR1 SGHAT and CDR2 FQNNGV. This CDR3 spans 16 amino acids. Trimming pared 1 base from V and 7 bases from J, leaving 17 bases between. The CDR3 nucleotides are TGTGCCAGCAGCTTAGGCTCGGGGGGCGTAGTGAATGAGCAGTTCTTC. This encodes CASSLGSGGVVNEQFF.

This clone showed up just a few times. This chain connects TRBV6-1 to TRBJ1-1; the D gene is possibly TRBD1 (6 bases). Germline loops: CDR1 MNHNS, CDR2 SASEGT. Trimming stripped 3 bases from V and 10 bases from J, with 12 bases between. The CDR3 has 12 residues. In nucleotides, the CDR3 is TGTGCCAGCAGTGAGGACAGACGAGGAGCTTTCTTT. This codes for CASSEDRRGAFF.

The chain employs TRBV7-2 and TRBJ2-3; 7 bases align to TRBD1. V dropped 5 bases and J dropped 6; count of bases not matched to a gene: 8. This CDR3 comprises 14 residues. Germline V gene sequence: CDR1 SGHTA, CDR2 FQGNSA. CDR3 protein: CASSADRVRDTQYF. CDR3 bases: TGTGCCAGCAGCGCAGACAGGGTGCGTGATACGCAGTATTTT.

The V and J genes are TRBV10-1 and TRBJ1-4; tentatively, D is TRBD1 (6 bases). The CDR3 consists of 15 residues. V was pared by 3 bases and J by 5 bases, with 13 bases between. CDR1 WNHNN and CDR2 SYGVQD come from the germline V gene (reference sequence). CDR3 protein: CASSDQRGRNEKLFF. The CDR3 coding sequence is TGCGCCAGCAGTGACCAAAGGGGGAGAAATGAAAAACTGTTTTTT.

The rearrangement links TRBV6-1 to TRBJ2-7; 8 nucleotides agree with TRBD1. Germline CDR1 is MNHNS and CDR2 is SASEGT. V was clipped by 6 bases and J by 4 bases; unmatched bases: 11. There are 15 residues in the CDR3. CDR3 region: CASRYDRGSQYEQYF. CDR3 bases: TGTGCCAGCAGATACGACAGGGGAAGTCAGTACGAGCAGTACTTC.

This clone was seen only a few times. The chain has TRBV29-1 and TRBJ2-1, with 7 bases lining up with TRBD1. With V trimmed by 7 bases and J by 5 bases, 5 bases remained unmatched. CDR3 size: 12 residues. In germline, CDR1 is SQVTM, CDR2 ANQGSEA. The CDR3 sequence: CSAGQANNEQFF. The CDR3 bases are TGCAGCGCCGGACAGGCAAACAATGAGCAGTTCTTC.

The rearrangement uses TRBV5-6 and TRBJ1-2; TRBD1 aligns across 12 bases. The length of the CDR3 is 15 residues. Trimming removed 1 base from V and 4 bases from J; junction bases left unmatched: 2. The germline V gene encodes CDR1 SGHDT and CDR2 YYEEEE. CDR3 DNA sequence: TGTGCCAGCAGCTTGCCGGGACAGGGGGCCTATGGCTACACCTTC. This encodes CASSLPGQGAYGYTF.

This sequence joins TRBV28 and TRBJ2-5, with 11 bases fitting TRBD2. Germline V gene data show CDR1 as MDHEN and CDR2 as SYDVKM. After removal of 5 bases from V and 4 bases from J, the junction contained 9 bases not matched to a gene. This CDR3 spans 16 amino acids. The CDR3: CASSPLAGGLRETQYF. CDR3 in DNA: TGTGCCAGCAGTCCTCTAGCGGGAGGCCTTCGAGAGACCCAGTACTTC.

This clone has only a few counts. This chain links TRBV5-6 with TRBJ1-1; D possibly corresponds to TRBD1 (5 bases). The ends were cut back, 0 bases at V and 2 bases at J, with 11 bases in the middle. This CDR3 is 15 amino acids long. Germline V CDR1 and CDR2: SGHDT, YYEEEE. The chain's CDR3 is CASSLGSRVNTEAFF. CDR3 sequence (DNA): TGTGCCAGCAGCTTGGGTTCCAGGGTTAACACTGAAGCTTTCTTT.

This clone showed up just once. J is TRBJ2-1 and V is TRBV6-5; a weak D match, TRBD2 (6 bases). The ends were cut back, 6 bases at V and 0 bases at J, with 12 bases in the middle. The germline gives CDR1 MNHEY, CDR2 SVGAGI. The CDR3 runs to 15 residues. DNA for the CDR3: TGTGCCAGCAGCACCGGGAGTATCTCCTACAATGAGCAGTTCTTC. It encodes CASSTGSISYNEQFF.

The gene calls are TRBV15 and TRBJ1-3, with TRBD1 as a possible D gene (6 bases). The V gene's germline CDR1 is LNHNV and CDR2 YYDKDF (reference sequence). The CDR3 runs to 18 residues. The ends were cut back, 0 bases at V and 0 bases at J, with 15 bases in the middle. CDR3 DNA sequence: TGTGCCACCAGCAGAGATAGGACAGCCTTTAACTCTGGAAACACCATATATTTT. It translates to CATSRDRTAFNSGNTIYF.

This sequence joins TRBV7-9 and TRBJ1-6; D possibly corresponds to TRBD1 (5 bases). Germline CDR1 reads SEHNR; CDR2 reads FQNEAQ (reference sequence). Deletions cut 5 bases from V and 3 bases from J, with 8 bases between. The CDR3 spans 14 residues. The CDR3 bases are TGTGCCAGCAGCCCAGGGCTCTATAATTCACCCCTCCACTTT. Amino acid sequence: CASSPGLYNSPLHF.

The chain is built from TRBV7-6 and TRBJ2-7; 11 bases map to TRBD2. The germline V gene encodes CDR1 SGHVS and CDR2 FNYEAQ. This CDR3 contains 18 residues. With V trimmed by 5 bases and J by 0 bases, 12 bases remained unmatched. CDR3 bases: TGTGCCAGCAGCGATGTTACTTCCGGACTAGCGGGCTCCTACGAGCAGTACTTC. Its translation is CASSDVTSGLAGSYEQYF.

The sample holds one count of this clone. The J gene is TRBJ1-2, the V gene TRBV30, with 8 bases matching TRBD1. The CDR3 consists of 14 residues. Per the germline V gene, CDR1 is GTSNPN and CDR2 is SVGIG (reference sequence). Trimming removed 3 bases from V and 7 bases from J; junction bases left unmatched: 10. CDR3 DNA sequence: TGTGCCTGGAGCCGGGACAGGAGTCCCGGTGGCTACACCTTC. This translates into CAWSRDRSPGGYTF. The full variable domain, completed using reference TRBV30 and TRBJ1-2, is SQTIHQWPATLVQPVGSPLSLECTVEGTSNPNLYWYRQAAGRGLQLLFYSVGIGQISSEVPQNLSASRPQDRQFILSSKKLLLSDSGFYLCAWSRDRSPGGYTFGSGTRLTVV.

V usage is TRBV28 and J usage is TRBJ1-2; D is unclear. The CDR3 has 12 residues. V was trimmed by 4 bases and J by 5 bases, leaving 8 bases between them. The germline V gene has CDR1 MDHEN and CDR2 SYDVKM. CDR3 loop: CASSSSSYGYTF. CDR3 nucleotides: TGTGCCAGCAGTTCCTCCAGTTATGGCTACACCTTC.

This chain uses TRBV5-1 with TRBJ2-2; D unclear. Trimming removed 0 bases from V and 6 bases from J, with 6 bases in between. The CDR3 length is 13 residues. The V gene's germline CDR1 is SGHRS and CDR2 YFSETQ. CDR3 DNA sequence: TGCGCCAGCAGCTTGGAAGTAGCCGGGGAGCTGTTTTTT. Translated, it gives CASSLEVAGELFF.

The rearrangement joins TRBV25-1 to TRBJ2-7; D might be TRBD2 (5 bases). Germline CDR1 reads MGHDK; CDR2 reads SYGVNS. V dropped 3 bases and J dropped 6 bases, with 21 bases sitting between them. The CDR3 runs to 16 residues. The CDR3 sequence is CASSDRTVPWESEQYF. The CDR3 DNA is TGTGCCAGCAGTGACCGTACCGTCCCTTGGGAGAGCGAGCAGTACTTC.

The V gene is TRBV16, the J gene TRBJ2-7; possible D gene TRBD1, 6 bases. The CDR3 length is 16 residues. Trimming stripped 0 bases from V and 1 base from J, with 13 bases between. Germline lookup yields CDR1 KGHSY and CDR2 FQNENV. The CDR3 DNA sequence: TGTGCCAGCAGCCAATCGGACAGTCCTATGTCCTACGAGCAGTACTTC. It yields the protein CASSQSDSPMSYEQYF.